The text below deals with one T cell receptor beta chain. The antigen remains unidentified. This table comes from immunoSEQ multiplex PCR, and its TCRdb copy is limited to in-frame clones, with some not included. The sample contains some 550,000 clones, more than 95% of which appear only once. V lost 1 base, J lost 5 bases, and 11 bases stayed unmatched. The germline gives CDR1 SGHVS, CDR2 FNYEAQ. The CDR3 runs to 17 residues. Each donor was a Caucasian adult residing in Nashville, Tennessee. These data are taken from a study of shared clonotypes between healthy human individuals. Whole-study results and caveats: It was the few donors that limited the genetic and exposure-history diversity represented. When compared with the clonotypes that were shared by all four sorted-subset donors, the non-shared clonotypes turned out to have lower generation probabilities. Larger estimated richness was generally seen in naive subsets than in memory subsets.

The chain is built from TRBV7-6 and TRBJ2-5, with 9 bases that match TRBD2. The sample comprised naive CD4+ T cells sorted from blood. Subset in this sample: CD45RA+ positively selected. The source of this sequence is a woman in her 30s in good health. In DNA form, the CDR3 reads TGTGCCAGCAGCTTAGTGGGGGCCAGCAGCGGGAGGGAGACCCAGTACTTC. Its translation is CASSLVGASSGRETQYF.